These 22 T cell receptor beta chains share one sample of origin, sequenced in a study of regulatory T cells in long-lasting Graves disease. Described time point: newly diagnosed GD, antithyroid drugs for less than 3 months. The TCR library was made from RNA that had been extracted from PBMCs in TRIzol. Arm-PCR of CDR3 regions and iRepertoire HTBI primers were the basis on which TCR beta libraries were built. TCRdb ran MiXCR on the multiplex PCR reads and lists one entry per CDR3 protein. The sample yields approximately 250,000 distinct CDR3 sequences, about 16% seen once. This specimen consisted of peripheral blood mononuclear cells (PBMCs), obtained at new diagnosis, from a patient treated with antithyroid drugs. The receptors originated from a female donor with Graves disease.

This clonotype has ten or more counts. V usage is TRBV30 and J usage is TRBJ2-1; D is possibly TRBD1 (5 bases). V was clipped by 5 bases and J by 5 bases, with 7 bases between them. The germline CDR1 and CDR2 sequences are GTSNPN and SVGIG (reference sequence). This CDR3 has 11 amino acids. The CDR3 DNA sequence: TGTGCCTGGCAGGGAAACAATGAGCAGTTCTTC. Encoded protein: CAWQGNNEQFF.

This clonotype has ten or more counts. The chain couples TRBV12-3 or TRBV12-4 to TRBJ1-6; the D is unclear. V lost 10 bases, J lost 6 bases, and 13 bases lay in between. The CDR3 runs to 13 residues. The CDR3 sequence: CATRVGSNSPLHF. CDR3 coding DNA: TGTGCCACTCGGGTCGGCTCTAATTCACCCCTCCACTTT.

This clonotype was counted many times. This rearrangement joins TRBV5-1 to TRBJ2-2, with a possible D match to TRBD2 (6 bases). V lost 4 bases and J 0 bases, leaving 13 bases between the germline ends. The CDR3 has 16 residues. Germline CDR1 reads SGHRS; CDR2 reads YFSETQ. The CDR3 spells CASSTGLRANTGELFF. DNA for the CDR3: TGCGCCAGCAGCACGGGACTGCGAGCGAACACCGGGGAGCTGTTTTTT.

This clonotype showed up just a few times. The V and J genes are TRBV20-1 and TRBJ1-2; D uncertain. From germline, CDR1 is DFQATT and CDR2 SNEGSKA (reference sequence). V was trimmed by 2 bases and J by 4 bases, leaving 11 bases between them. The CDR3 is 13 amino acids. CDR3 DNA sequence: TGCAGTGCTAGACCCCGGGATTCCTATGGCTACACCTTC. Protein product: CSARPRDSYGYTF.

In this sample, this clonotype turned up many times. The chain is built from TRBV5-5 and TRBJ2-1; D may be TRBD1 (6 bases). Between the trimmed V and J ends, which lost 0 bases and 4 bases, there was a span of 11 bases. Germline CDR1 is SGHKS and CDR2 is YYEKEE (reference sequence). This CDR3 is built from 15 residues. CDR3 amino acids: CASSLVGAGYNEQFF. CDR3 DNA sequence: TGTGCCAGCAGCTTGGTGGGGGCAGGGTACAATGAGCAGTTCTTC.

This clonotype was picked up many times. This chain joins TRBV12-3 or TRBV12-4 and TRBJ1-1; weak D call: TRBD1 (6 bases). The CDR3 is 12 residues long. Trimming took off 3 bases at V and 8 bases at J, with 10 bases between the two ends. The CDR3 coding sequence is TGTGCCAGCAGTTTTCAGGGGACAGAAGCTTTCTTT. Its protein is CASSFQGTEAFF.

This clonotype was observed many times. This rearrangement joins TRBV19 to TRBJ2-3, with D possibly TRBD1 on 6 matching bases. Trimming pared 5 bases from V and 2 bases from J, leaving 14 bases between. Germline CDR1 is LNHDA and CDR2 is SQIVND (reference sequence). CDR3 length: 15 residues. CDR3 coding DNA: TGTGCCAGTAGTCGACAGGCATACACCACAGATACGCAGTATTTT. As protein: CASSRQAYTTDTQYF.

This clonotype was seen many times. The chain is built from TRBV10-3 and TRBJ2-7; 12 nucleotides align to TRBD1. The CDR3 is 14 residues long. The V gene end was trimmed by 4 bases and the J gene end by 4 bases; junction bases not matched to a gene: 2. The germline V gene has CDR1 ENHRY and CDR2 SYGVKD. This CDR3 is CAISGDRGRYEQYF. Written as DNA, the CDR3 is TGTGCCATCAGTGGGGACAGGGGGCGATACGAGCAGTACTTC.

This clonotype was found a few times. The genes are TRBV28 and TRBJ1-2; D gene unclear. Trimming left V 5 bases short and J 8 bases short, with 24 bases between. The CDR3 is 16 amino acids. Germline V gives CDR1 MDHEN, CDR2 SYDVKM. The CDR3 spells CASSKGGIAGPEGYTF. CDR3 nucleotides: TGTGCCAGCAGTAAGGGAGGGATTGCAGGACCGGAGGGCTACACCTTC.

This clonotype showed up many times. The V gene is TRBV30, the J gene TRBJ1-2; 8 bases agree with TRBD1. In germline, CDR1 is GTSNPN, CDR2 SVGIG (reference sequence). This CDR3 has 13 amino acids. The junction had 6 bases not matched to a gene; V was cut back by 5 bases and J by 4 bases. CDR3 region: CAWGRDRSYGYTF. In DNA form, the CDR3 reads TGTGCCTGGGGCCGGGACAGGAGCTATGGCTACACCTTC.

This clonotype was seen many times. The genes are TRBV12-3 or TRBV12-4 and TRBJ1-1, with TRBD1 matching over 8 bases. The CDR3 runs to 14 residues. V was pared by 6 bases and J by 0 bases, with 3 bases of the junction left unmatched. The CDR3 region is CASSVQGVNTEAFF. CDR3 nucleotide sequence: TGTGCCAGCAGCGTACAGGGGGTGAACACTGAAGCTTTCTTT.

This clonotype came up a few times. The CDR3 is CASSLGWVCTF. In nucleotides, the CDR3 is TGTGCCAGTAGTTTAGGTTGGGTTTGCACCTTC. The J gene is TRBJ1-2, the V gene TRBV19; D gene unclear. V gave up 5 bases and J gave up 13 bases, with 14 bases separating them. Per germline, CDR1 LNHDA and CDR2 SQIVND (reference sequence). The CDR3 covers 11 residues.

There are many counts of this clonotype. The rearrangement joins TRBV29-1 to TRBJ2-2, with D tentatively TRBD1 (7 bases). V shed 6 bases and J shed 3 bases, with 17 bases lying between them. Germline assignment: CDR1 SQVTM and CDR2 ANQGSEA. The CDR3 runs 15 residues. The CDR3 here is CSVWDSQRDTGELFF. Here the CDR3 DNA reads TGCAGCGTCTGGGACAGTCAGCGGGACACCGGGGAGCTGTTTTTT.

In its sample, this clonotype was seen many times. The rearrangement links TRBV20-1 to TRBJ2-1; 8 nucleotides align to TRBD2. This CDR3 contains 15 residues. Germline V gives CDR1 DFQATT, CDR2 SNEGSKA (reference sequence). The V and J ends lost 4 bases and 3 bases, in that order; junction bases with no gene match: 8. CDR3 coding DNA: TGCAGTGCTAAAAGAAGCGGGGGATACTACAATGAGCAGTTCTTC. Protein product: CSAKRSGGYYNEQFF.

This clonotype was seen many times. The rearrangement links TRBV7-2 to TRBJ2-1; 14 bases map to TRBD2. Looked up from germline, CDR1 is SGHTA and CDR2 is FQGNSA. This CDR3 has 18 amino acids. V lost 3 bases and J lost 1; bases outside the gene matches: 5. The chain's CDR3 is CASSLTSGRAYSYNEQFF. CDR3 sequence (DNA): TGTGCCAGCAGCTTGACTAGCGGGAGGGCCTATTCCTACAATGAGCAGTTCTTC.

The V and J genes are TRBV9 and TRBJ2-7, with D perhaps matching TRBD1 or TRBD2 (5 bases each). The CDR3 contains 14 residues. Germline V gene sequence: CDR1 SGDLS, CDR2 YYNGEE. With 0 bases removed from V and 2 bases from J, the gap between germline ends came to 9 bases. The DNA of the CDR3 is TGTGCCAGCAGCGTAGGGGACCAGACCTACGAGCAGTACTTC. Translated: CASSVGDQTYEQYF.

The gene calls are TRBV2 and TRBJ1-6; D gene ambiguous. CDR1 is SNHLY, CDR2 FYNNEI, per germline. The CDR3 runs 14 residues. V lost 7 bases, J lost 6 bases, and 13 bases lay in between. CDR3 loop: CASKADIRNSPLHF. CDR3 bases: TGTGCCAGCAAAGCGGATATACGTAATTCACCCCTCCACTTT.

The V call is TRBV5-1, the J call TRBJ1-2; 9 bases match TRBD1. With V trimmed by 5 bases and J by 4 bases, 9 bases remained unmatched. The V gene's germline CDR1 is SGHRS and CDR2 YFSETQ. The CDR3 has 15 amino acids. The CDR3 spells CASRYSGQGGYGYTF. The CDR3 DNA sequence: TGCGCCAGCAGGTACTCGGGACAGGGTGGCTATGGCTACACCTTC.

This clonotype was detected only a few times. The chain has TRBV5-4 and TRBJ1-2; 10 nucleotides agree with TRBD1. CDR3 length: 15 amino acids. The germline V gene has CDR1 SGHNT and CDR2 YYREEE (reference sequence). The ends lost 4 bases at V and 8 bases at J; junction bases unmatched: 11. Written as DNA, the CDR3 is TGTGCCAGCAGCCCCGGGACAGGGGCCCCGAGGGGCTACACCTTC. Protein product: CASSPGTGAPRGYTF. Based on the CDR3 plus reference TRBV5-4 and TRBJ1-2, the full variable domain is ETGVTQSPTHLIKTRGQQVTLRCSSQSGHNTVSWYQQALGQGPQFIFQYYREEENGRGNFPPRFSGLQFPNYSSELNVNALELDDSALYLCASSPGTGAPRGYTFGSGTRLTVV.

This clonotype was counted a few times. V usage is TRBV30 and J usage is TRBJ1-2, with D perhaps TRBD1 (6 bases). Looked up from germline, CDR1 is GTSNPN and CDR2 is SVGIG (reference sequence). There are 17 residues in the CDR3. V dropped 0 bases and J dropped 0 bases, with 17 bases sitting between them. The CDR3 loop is CAWSVRGTQLANYGYTF. For the CDR3, the DNA is TGTGCCTGGAGTGTACGGGGGACACAGTTAGCTAACTATGGCTACACCTTC.

This clonotype was counted ten times or more. V is TRBV12-3 or TRBV12-4 and J is TRBJ1-2; the match to TRBD1 covers 8 bases. Trimming removed 5 bases from V and 5 bases from J; junction bases left unmatched: 7. There are 14 residues in the CDR3. CDR3 in DNA: TGTGCCAGCAGTACACGGACAGGGAGATATGGCTACACCTTC. It encodes CASSTRTGRYGYTF.

This clonotype is a singleton in its sample. The rearrangement joins TRBV11-2 to TRBJ2-4; no firm D call. The CDR3 is made up of 14 amino acids. The V gene lost 4 bases and the J gene lost 8 bases, with 15 bases spanning the gap. Germline-derived CDR1 and CDR2 are SGHAT and FQNNGV. CDR3 in DNA: TGTGCCAGCAGCTCCCCAGGTCCCGGAGACATTCAGTACTTC. This gives the protein CASSSPGPGDIQYF.